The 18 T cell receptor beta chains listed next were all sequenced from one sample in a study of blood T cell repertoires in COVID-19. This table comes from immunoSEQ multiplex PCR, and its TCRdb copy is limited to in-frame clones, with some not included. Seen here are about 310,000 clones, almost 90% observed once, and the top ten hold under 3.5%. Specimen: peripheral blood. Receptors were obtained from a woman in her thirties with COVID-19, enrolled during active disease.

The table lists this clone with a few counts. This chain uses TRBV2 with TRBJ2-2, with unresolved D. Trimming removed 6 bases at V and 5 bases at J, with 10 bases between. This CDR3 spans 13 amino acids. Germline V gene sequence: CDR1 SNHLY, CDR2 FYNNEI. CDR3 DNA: TGTGCCAGCAGGGCACAACGAACCGGGGAGCTGTTTTTT. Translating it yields CASRAQRTGELFF.

This chain's CDR3 is CASSLGDKRGEQYF. The CDR3 DNA sequence: TGCGCCAGCAGCTTGGGGGACAAGAGGGGCGAGCAGTACTTC. The rearrangement uses TRBV5-1 and TRBJ2-7, with a tentative D call TRBD1 (6 bases). From germline, CDR1 is SGHRS and CDR2 YFSETQ. Between the trimmed V and J ends, which lost 0 bases and 6 bases, there was a span of 13 bases. CDR3 length equals 14 residues.

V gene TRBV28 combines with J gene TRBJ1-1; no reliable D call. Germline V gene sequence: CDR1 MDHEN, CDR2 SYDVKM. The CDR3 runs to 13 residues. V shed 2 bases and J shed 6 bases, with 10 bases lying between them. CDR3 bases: TGTGCCAGCAGTTTAGGTCAGTTCCCTGAAGCTTTCTTT. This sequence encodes CASSLGQFPEAFF. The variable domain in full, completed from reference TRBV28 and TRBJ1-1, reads DVKVTQSSRYLVKRTGEKVFLECVQDMDHENMFWYRQDPGLGLRLIYFSYDVKMKEKGDIPEGYSVSREKKERFSLILESASTNQTSMYLCASSLGQFPEAFFGQGTRLTVV.

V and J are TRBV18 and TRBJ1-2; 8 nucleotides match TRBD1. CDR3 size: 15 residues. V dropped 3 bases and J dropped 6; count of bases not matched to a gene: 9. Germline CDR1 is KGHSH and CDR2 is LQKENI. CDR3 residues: CASSPIGTGANGYTF. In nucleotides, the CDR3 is TGTGCCAGCTCACCCATTGGGACAGGAGCGAATGGCTACACCTTC.

The CDR3, as DNA: TGTGCCAGCAGAAAGACTAGCGGGAGCCCGGAGACCCAGTACTTC. Its protein is CASRKTSGSPETQYF. The chain recombines TRBV25-1 with TRBJ2-5; 12 bases agree with TRBD2. The CDR3 runs to 15 residues. The germline V gene has CDR1 MGHDK and CDR2 SYGVNS. The J segment lost 5 bases and the V segment lost 6 bases, leaving 7 bases of the junction unmatched.

The CDR3 nucleotides read TGTGCCAGCCGGCAGGGATTCACAACTGAAGCTTTCTTT. Translating gives CASRQGFTTEAFF. This sequence joins TRBV27 and TRBJ1-1; D might be TRBD1 (5 bases). Trimming took off 8 bases at V and 5 bases at J, with 15 bases between the two ends. Per the germline V gene, CDR1 is MNHEY and CDR2 is SMNVEV (reference sequence). CDR3 length equals 13 residues.

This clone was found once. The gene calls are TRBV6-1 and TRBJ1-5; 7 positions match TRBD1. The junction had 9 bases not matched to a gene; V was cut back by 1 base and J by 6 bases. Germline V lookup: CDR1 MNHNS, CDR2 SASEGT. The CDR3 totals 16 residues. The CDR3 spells CASSEETGHLRQPQHF. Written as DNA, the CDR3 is TGTGCCAGCAGTGAAGAGACAGGGCATCTACGTCAGCCCCAGCATTTT.

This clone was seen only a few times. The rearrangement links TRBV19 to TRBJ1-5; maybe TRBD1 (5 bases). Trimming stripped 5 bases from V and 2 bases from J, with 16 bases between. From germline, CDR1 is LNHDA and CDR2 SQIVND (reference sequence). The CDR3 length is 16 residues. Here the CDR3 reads CASSPRQGDGNQPQHF. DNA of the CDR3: TGTGCCAGTAGTCCTCGGCAGGGCGATGGCAATCAGCCCCAGCATTTT. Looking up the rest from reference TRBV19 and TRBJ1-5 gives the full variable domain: DGGITQSPKYLFRKEGQNVTLSCEQNLNHDAMYWYRQDPGQGLRLIYYSQIVNDFQKGDIAEGYSVSREKKESFPLTVTSAQKNPTAFYLCASSPRQGDGNQPQHFGDGTRLSIL.

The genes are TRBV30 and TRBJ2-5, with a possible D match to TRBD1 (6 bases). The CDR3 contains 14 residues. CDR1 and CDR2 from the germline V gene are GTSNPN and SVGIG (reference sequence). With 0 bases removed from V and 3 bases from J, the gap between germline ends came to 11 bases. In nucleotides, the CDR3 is TGTGCCTGGAGTGTGGGGGCAGGAGAAGAGACCCAGTACTTC. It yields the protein CAWSVGAGEETQYF.

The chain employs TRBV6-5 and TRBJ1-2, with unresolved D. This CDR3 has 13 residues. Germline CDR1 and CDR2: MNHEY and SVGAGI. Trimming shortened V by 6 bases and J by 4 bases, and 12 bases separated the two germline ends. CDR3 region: CASRETSSYGYTF. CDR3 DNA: TGTGCCAGCAGAGAGACAAGTTCCTATGGCTACACCTTC.

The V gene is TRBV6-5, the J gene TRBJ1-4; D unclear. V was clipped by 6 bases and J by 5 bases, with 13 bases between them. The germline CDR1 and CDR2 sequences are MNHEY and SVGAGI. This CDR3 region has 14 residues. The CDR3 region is CASSKNRGNEKLFF. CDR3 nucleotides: TGTGCCAGCAGCAAGAATCGGGGAAATGAAAAACTGTTTTTT.

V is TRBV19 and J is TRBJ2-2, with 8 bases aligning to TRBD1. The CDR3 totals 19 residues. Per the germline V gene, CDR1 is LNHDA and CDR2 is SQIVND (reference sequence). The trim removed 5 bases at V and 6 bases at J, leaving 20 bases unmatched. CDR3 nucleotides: TGTGCCAGTAGTGTAAAGCGTTCCCGGACAGGGTTAAAGCCCGGGGAGCTGTTTTTT. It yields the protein CASSVKRSRTGLKPGELFF.

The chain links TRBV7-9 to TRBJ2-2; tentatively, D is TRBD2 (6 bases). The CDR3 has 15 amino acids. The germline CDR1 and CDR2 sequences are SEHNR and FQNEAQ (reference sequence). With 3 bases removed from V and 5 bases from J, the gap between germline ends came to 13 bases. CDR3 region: CASSLVMAGTGELFF. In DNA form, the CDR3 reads TGTGCCAGCAGCTTGGTCATGGCGGGAACCGGGGAGCTGTTTTTT.

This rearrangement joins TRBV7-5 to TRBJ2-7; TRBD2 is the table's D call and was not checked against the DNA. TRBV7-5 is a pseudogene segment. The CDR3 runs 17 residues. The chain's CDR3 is CVRRLRLREDSTYEQYF. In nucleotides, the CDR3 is TGTGTCAGACGACTACGACTGCGGGAGGACAGCACCTACGAGCAGTACTTC.

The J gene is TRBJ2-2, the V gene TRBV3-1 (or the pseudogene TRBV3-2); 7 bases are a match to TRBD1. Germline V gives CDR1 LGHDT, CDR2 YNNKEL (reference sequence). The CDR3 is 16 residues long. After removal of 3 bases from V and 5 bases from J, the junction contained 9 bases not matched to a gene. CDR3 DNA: TGTGCCAGCAGCCAGGTTACAGGGGCGCGGACCGGGGAGCTGTTTTTT. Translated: CASSQVTGARTGELFF.

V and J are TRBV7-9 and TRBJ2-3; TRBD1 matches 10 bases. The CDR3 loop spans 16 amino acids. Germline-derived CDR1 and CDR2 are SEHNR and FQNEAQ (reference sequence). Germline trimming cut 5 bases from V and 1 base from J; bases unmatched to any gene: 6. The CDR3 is CASSQGQGMGTDTQYF. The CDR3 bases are TGTGCCAGCAGCCAGGGACAGGGGATGGGCACAGATACGCAGTATTTT.

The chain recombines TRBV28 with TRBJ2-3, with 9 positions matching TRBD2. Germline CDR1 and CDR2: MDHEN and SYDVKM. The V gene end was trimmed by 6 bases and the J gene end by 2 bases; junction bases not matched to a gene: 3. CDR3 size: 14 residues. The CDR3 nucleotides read TGTGCCAGCAGGACTAGCGGTATCACAGATACGCAGTATTTT. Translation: CASRTSGITDTQYF.

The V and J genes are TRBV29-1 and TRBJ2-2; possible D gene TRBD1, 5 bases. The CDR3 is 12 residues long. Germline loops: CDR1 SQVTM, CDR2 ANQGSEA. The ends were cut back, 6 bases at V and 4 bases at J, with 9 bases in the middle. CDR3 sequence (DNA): TGCAGCGTCCTGCAGGGCACCGGGGAGCTGTTTTTT. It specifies CSVLQGTGELFF.